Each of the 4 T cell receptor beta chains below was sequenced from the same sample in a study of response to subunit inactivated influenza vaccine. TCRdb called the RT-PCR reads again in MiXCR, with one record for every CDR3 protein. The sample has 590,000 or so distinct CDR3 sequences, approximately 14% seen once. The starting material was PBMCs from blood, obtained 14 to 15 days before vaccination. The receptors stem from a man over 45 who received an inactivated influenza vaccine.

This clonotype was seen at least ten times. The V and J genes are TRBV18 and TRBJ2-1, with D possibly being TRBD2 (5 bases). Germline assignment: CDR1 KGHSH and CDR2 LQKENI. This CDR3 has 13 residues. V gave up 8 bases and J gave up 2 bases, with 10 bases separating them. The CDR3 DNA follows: TGTGCCAGCAGCCCCGGGGCCTACAATGAGCAGTTCTTC. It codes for CASSPGAYNEQFF.

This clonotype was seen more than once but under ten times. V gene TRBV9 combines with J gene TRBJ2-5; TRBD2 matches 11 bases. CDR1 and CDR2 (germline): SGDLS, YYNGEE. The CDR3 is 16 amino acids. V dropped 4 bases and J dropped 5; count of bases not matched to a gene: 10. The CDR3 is CASSSRTSGRAETQYF. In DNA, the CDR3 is TGTGCCAGCAGCTCCCGGACTAGCGGGCGGGCCGAGACCCAGTACTTC.

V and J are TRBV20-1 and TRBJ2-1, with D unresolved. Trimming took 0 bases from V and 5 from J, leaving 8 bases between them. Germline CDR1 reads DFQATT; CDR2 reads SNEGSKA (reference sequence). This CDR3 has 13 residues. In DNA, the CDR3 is TGCAGTGCTAGAGATGGAAACAACAATGAGCAGTTCTTC. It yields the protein CSARDGNNNEQFF.

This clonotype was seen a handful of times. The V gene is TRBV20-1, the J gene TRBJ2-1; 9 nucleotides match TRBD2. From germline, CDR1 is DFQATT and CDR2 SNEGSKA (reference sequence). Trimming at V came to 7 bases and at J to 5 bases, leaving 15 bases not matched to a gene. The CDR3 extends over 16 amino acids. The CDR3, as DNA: TGCAGTGGCCCGAGACGAGGGCGGGAGGGCCACAATGAGCAGTTCTTC. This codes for CSGPRRGREGHNEQFF.